The 24 T cell receptor beta chains given below trace back to one sample, sequenced in a study of blood T cell repertoires in COVID-19. Using immunoSEQ multiplex PCR, the repertoire was profiled, and TCRdb retains in-frame clones only, with some absent. The table lists under 300,000 clones, about 90% of them singletons. The sequenced material came from peripheral blood. These receptor sequences come from a woman in her sixties or seventies with COVID-19, enrolled during active disease.

The rearrangement joins TRBV3-1 (or the pseudogene TRBV3-2) to TRBJ2-1; 9 bases fit TRBD2. This CDR3 spans 15 amino acids. CDR1 and CDR2 (germline): LGHDT, YNNKEL (reference sequence). V trimming: 6 bases; J trimming: 6 bases; junction bases outside the gene matches: 9. CDR3 DNA sequence: TGTGCCAGCAGTCTTCGGGGTAGCGGGGGCAATGAGCAGTTCTTC. Its translation: CASSLRGSGGNEQFF.

This clone was counted a single time. This rearrangement joins TRBV2 to TRBJ2-1; 10 positions agree with TRBD2. This CDR3 region has 13 residues. Germline CDR1 SNHLY, CDR2 FYNNEI. V was pared by 6 bases and J by 6 bases, with 2 bases of the junction left unmatched. The CDR3 region is CASRAGGLNEQFF. In nucleotides, the CDR3 is TGTGCCAGCAGAGCGGGGGGGCTCAATGAGCAGTTCTTC.

The V gene is TRBV19, the J gene TRBJ2-3, with 8 bases aligning to TRBD2. The CDR3 is 15 residues long. Losses at the gene ends were 5 bases for V and 0 bases for J; bases not matched to a gene: 4. From germline, CDR1 is LNHDA and CDR2 SQIVND (reference sequence). This CDR3 is CASSVTSGSTDTQYF. For the CDR3, the DNA is TGTGCCAGTAGTGTTACTAGCGGAAGCACAGATACGCAGTATTTT.

This chain connects TRBV30 to TRBJ1-5; 7 nucleotides match TRBD1. The CDR3 length is 16 residues. CDR1 is GTSNPN and CDR2 is SVGIG in the germline V gene (reference sequence). The ends lost 1 base at V and 9 bases at J; junction bases unmatched: 15. CDR3 coding DNA: TGTGCCTGGAGTGCTGGAGGGGGCGGAAGCTTAGGGCCCCAGCATTTT. Translated, it gives CAWSAGGGGSLGPQHF.

This clone is a singleton in its sample. The rearrangement uses TRBV5-1 and TRBJ2-1; D gene ambiguous. The CDR3 sequence is 14 residues long. V gave up 2 bases and J gave up 4 bases, with 10 bases separating them. CDR1 and CDR2 from the germline V gene are SGHRS and YFSETQ. CDR3: CASSFPQPYNEQFF. CDR3 sequence (DNA): TGCGCCAGCAGCTTCCCACAGCCATACAATGAGCAGTTCTTC. Looking up the rest from reference TRBV5-1 and TRBJ2-1 gives the full variable domain: KAGVTQTPRYLIKTRGQQVTLSCSPISGHRSVSWYQQTPGQGLQFLFEYFSETQRNKGNFPGRFSGRQFSNSRSEMNVSTLELGDSALYLCASSFPQPYNEQFFGPGTRLTVL.

The J gene is TRBJ1-2, the V gene TRBV29-1; D is unresolved. V was shortened by 4 bases and J by 2 bases, with 11 bases between the two germline ends. The CDR3 runs to 13 residues. Germline CDR1 is SQVTM and CDR2 is ANQGSEA. The CDR3 sequence is CSVAQVTNYGYTF. The CDR3 nucleotides read TGCAGCGTTGCTCAGGTGACGAACTATGGCTACACCTTC.

The V call is TRBV3-1 (or the pseudogene TRBV3-2), the J call TRBJ2-7; TRBD2 agrees at 12 bases. The CDR3 has 16 residues. The ends lost 1 base at V and 4 bases at J; junction bases unmatched: 5. The germline CDR1 and CDR2 sequences are LGHDT and YNNKEL (reference sequence). The DNA for the CDR3 is TGTGCCAGCAGCCAAGGGACTAGCGGGATAGTTTACGAGCAGTACTTC. It translates to CASSQGTSGIVYEQYF.

The chain employs TRBV4-2 and TRBJ1-1; 8 nucleotides line up with TRBD1. Germline trimming cut 4 bases from V and 1 base from J; bases unmatched to any gene: 5. Germline loops: CDR1 LGHNA, CDR2 YNFKEQ. The CDR3 covers 15 residues. CDR3 nucleotide sequence: TGTGCCAGCAGCCTCCAGGGGGCGGCGAACACTGAAGCTTTCTTT. It specifies CASSLQGAANTEAFF.

This clone appeared once. The chain links TRBV15 to TRBJ1-3, with D tentatively TRBD1 (5 bases). Per the germline V gene, CDR1 is LNHNV and CDR2 is YYDKDF (reference sequence). The CDR3 has 12 amino acids. Trimming shortened V by 1 base and J by 11 bases, and 9 bases separated the two germline ends. CDR3 in DNA: TGTGCCACCAGCAGAGCCCAGGGTGCCATATATTTT. Its translation is CATSRAQGAIYF. Looking up the rest from reference TRBV15 and TRBJ1-3 gives the full variable domain: DAMVIQNPRYQVTQFGKPVTLSCSQTLNHNVMYWYQQKSSQAPKLLFHYYDKDFNNEADTPDNFQSRRPNTSFCFLDIRSPGLGDTAMYLCATSRAQGAIYFGEGSWLTVV.

The chain carries TRBV5-6 and TRBJ1-5; D is unresolved. Trimming left V 1 base short and J 0 bases short, with 8 bases between. There are 15 residues in the CDR3. In germline, CDR1 is SGHDT, CDR2 YYEEEE. CDR3 coding DNA: TGTGCCAGCAGCTTGTCCGGGTATAGCAATCAGCCCCAGCATTTT. It translates to CASSLSGYSNQPQHF.

The genes are TRBV5-1 and TRBJ2-2, with TRBD1 matching 10 bases. This CDR3 has 13 residues. The germline V gene has CDR1 SGHRS and CDR2 YFSETQ. V lost 7 bases to trimming and J lost 5 bases; unmatched junction nucleotides: 2. The CDR3 sequence: CASGQGGTGELFF. The CDR3 DNA is TGCGCCAGCGGACAGGGGGGGACCGGGGAGCTGTTTTTT.

The chain recombines TRBV7-2 with TRBJ2-3; D is possibly TRBD2 (5 bases). This CDR3 is 15 amino acids long. Trimming stripped 2 bases from V and 3 bases from J, with 12 bases between. Germline CDR1 is SGHTA and CDR2 is FQGNSA. CDR3 loop: CASSLLGIVTDTQYF. DNA of the CDR3: TGTGCCAGCAGCTTACTCGGGATAGTGACAGATACGCAGTATTTT. The whole variable domain, filled in from reference TRBV7-2 and TRBJ2-3, reads GAGVSQSPSNKVTEKGKDVELRCDPISGHTALYWYRQSLGQGLEFLIYFQGNSAPDKSGLPSDRFSAERTGGSVSTLTIQRTQQEDSAVYLCASSLLGIVTDTQYFGPGTRLTVL.

This clone was seen more than once but under ten times. This chain connects TRBV7-9 to TRBJ1-1; D perhaps matches TRBD1 (5 bases). In germline, CDR1 is SEHNR, CDR2 FQNEAQ (reference sequence). Trimming cost V 0 bases and J 9 bases, with 8 bases left between them. CDR3 length equals 12 residues. CDR3 sequence reads: CASSLADRKAFF. The CDR3 DNA is TGTGCCAGCAGCTTAGCCGACAGAAAAGCTTTCTTT.

The rearrangement joins TRBV11-2 to TRBJ2-3; 12 bases align to TRBD1. V shed 1 base and J 6 bases; nucleotides not matched to a gene: 5. This CDR3 is built from 16 residues. Germline V gives CDR1 SGHAT, CDR2 FQNNGV. The CDR3 spells CASSLVGTGGRDTQYF. In DNA form, the CDR3 reads TGTGCCAGCAGCTTAGTCGGGACAGGGGGCAGGGATACGCAGTATTTT.

The chain links TRBV4-2 to TRBJ1-5; tentatively, D is TRBD1 (6 bases). The length of the CDR3 is 15 residues. In germline, CDR1 is LGHNA, CDR2 YNFKEQ. Trimming took 6 bases from V and 1 from J, leaving 13 bases between them. The chain's CDR3 is CASRITGISNQPQHF. The CDR3 DNA follows: TGTGCCAGCAGGATCACAGGGATCAGCAATCAGCCCCAGCATTTT.

CDR3 nucleotide sequence: TGCGCCAGCAGCCAATATCCGGACAGCCAAAACTACGAGCAGTACTTC. Translated: CASSQYPDSQNYEQYF. This chain links TRBV4-3 with TRBJ2-7; D may be TRBD1 (6 bases). This CDR3 is built from 16 residues. Trimming left V 2 bases short and J 3 bases short, with 17 bases between. Germline CDR1 is LGHNA and CDR2 is YSLEER.

A few counts support this clone. V and J are TRBV30 and TRBJ1-2; weak D call: TRBD1 (5 bases). Trimming pared 5 bases from V and 8 bases from J, leaving 18 bases between. This CDR3 region has 13 residues. Germline V gives CDR1 GTSNPN, CDR2 SVGIG (reference sequence). The CDR3 bases are TGTGCCTGGCCGGGGAGGGGAATCGGGGGCTACACCTTC. Translation: CAWPGRGIGGYTF. Combining the CDR3 with reference TRBV30 and TRBJ1-2 gives the whole variable domain SQTIHQWPATLVQPVGSPLSLECTVEGTSNPNLYWYRQAAGRGLQLLFYSVGIGQISSEVPQNLSASRPQDRQFILSSKKLLLSDSGFYLCAWPGRGIGGYTFGSGTRLTVV.

The chain carries TRBV2 and TRBJ1-5; D perhaps matches TRBD1 (5 bases). V lost 4 bases to trimming and J lost 7 bases, with 14 bases between them. The CDR3 totals 14 residues. The V gene's germline CDR1 is SNHLY and CDR2 FYNNEI. The CDR3 coding sequence is TGTGCCAGCAGTGTACAGGTAGGCACGCAGCCCCAGCATTTT. It specifies CASSVQVGTQPQHF.

This chain uses TRBV7-9 with TRBJ1-2, with no clear D. The germline V gene has CDR1 SEHNR and CDR2 FQNEAQ (reference sequence). The V and J ends lost 1 base and 4 bases respectively, with 10 bases between them. The CDR3 is 14 residues long. In DNA, the CDR3 is TGTGCCAGCAGCTTAGTAGGAGCTCCCTATGGCTACACCTTC. Amino acid sequence: CASSLVGAPYGYTF.

This sequence joins TRBV20-1 and TRBJ2-7; TRBD1 aligns across 10 bases. The CDR3 runs 16 residues. Germline loops: CDR1 DFQATT, CDR2 SNEGSKA (reference sequence). The V gene end was trimmed by 3 bases and the J gene end by 2 bases; junction bases not matched to a gene: 10. DNA for the CDR3: TGCAGTGCTAGTGGGGACAGGGGAGCCCTGGCCTACGAGCAGTACTTC. Translated: CSASGDRGALAYEQYF.

V is TRBV9 and J is TRBJ1-4; the D is unclear. The CDR3 has 15 residues. Trimming stripped 0 bases from V and 5 bases from J, with 11 bases between. From germline, CDR1 is SGDLS and CDR2 YYNGEE. The DNA of the CDR3 is TGTGCCAGCAGCGTAGGAGGGAACGGGAATGAAAAACTGTTTTTT. It specifies CASSVGGNGNEKLFF.

The genes are TRBV19 and TRBJ1-5; 8 nucleotides align to TRBD1. The CDR3 sequence is 13 residues long. V was clipped by 5 bases and J by 8 bases; unmatched bases: 5. CDR1 is LNHDA and CDR2 is SQIVND in the germline V gene (reference sequence). The CDR3 region is CASSSDREEPQHF. The CDR3 bases are TGTGCCAGTAGTTCGGACAGGGAGGAGCCCCAGCATTTT. Filled out from reference TRBV19 and TRBJ1-5, the complete variable domain reads DGGITQSPKYLFRKEGQNVTLSCEQNLNHDAMYWYRQDPGQGLRLIYYSQIVNDFQKGDIAEGYSVSREKKESFPLTVTSAQKNPTAFYLCASSSDREEPQHFGDGTRLSIL.

V and J are TRBV7-8 and TRBJ1-4; D is perhaps TRBD1 (6 bases). The CDR3 has 16 residues. Germline V gene lookup returns CDR1 SGHVS and CDR2 FQNEAQ. V lost 0 bases and J lost 2, with 10 bases in between. In DNA form, the CDR3 reads TGTGCCAGCAGCTTAGCCGGGGGGCGGACTAATGAAAAACTGTTTTTT. Translation gives CASSLAGGRTNEKLFF.

This rearrangement joins TRBV6-5 to TRBJ1-2; TRBD1 agrees at 7 bases. The CDR3 is 15 residues long. V trimming: 6 bases; J trimming: 5 bases; junction bases outside the gene matches: 12. CDR1 MNHEY and CDR2 SVGAGI come from the germline V gene. The CDR3 bases are TGTGCCAGCAGGGGACAGTCCCTCGATCTATATGGCTACACCTTC. This codes for CASRGQSLDLYGYTF.